Listed below are T cell receptor beta chains from one sample, sequenced in a study of regulatory T cells in long-lasting Graves disease. TCRdb reanalysed the multiplex PCR reads using MiXCR and keeps one entry per CDR3 protein. Here the sample spans about 290,000 distinct CDR3 sequences, under 25% being singletons. The sequencing used peripheral blood mononuclear cells (PBMCs), collected when the disease was refractory, from a patient treated with antithyroid drugs. These receptors were taken from a female donor with Graves disease. CDR3s include the opening cysteine and the closing phenylalanine or tryptophan. Each record gives: D gene, J gene, clone size, V gene, CDR3 protein, CDR3 DNA. The D gene is left open where the match is weak. Some rows have no size entry. The others give once, few or many, or a class for an expanded clone.

d_call: .; j_call: TRBJ2-7; clone_size: many; v_call: TRBV20-1; cdr3_aa: CSARKSLYEQYF; cdr3_nt: TGCAGTGCTAGAAAGTCCCTTTACGAGCAGTACTTC
d_call: .; j_call: TRBJ1-5; clone_size: many; v_call: TRBV28; cdr3_aa: CASSHPNSNQPQHF; cdr3_nt: TGTGCCAGCAGTCACCCCAATAGCAATCAGCCCCAGCATTTT
d_call: TRBD1; j_call: TRBJ1-2; clone_size: many; v_call: TRBV18; cdr3_aa: CASSLSSGQAYGYTF; cdr3_nt: TGTGCCAGCTCACTTTCTTCGGGACAGGCTTATGGCTACACCTTC
d_call: .; j_call: TRBJ2-5; clone_size: many; v_call: TRBV5-5; cdr3_aa: CASSLLTGPETQYF; cdr3_nt: TGTGCCAGCAGCTTGCTTACAGGCCCGGAGACCCAGTACTTC
d_call: TRBD2; j_call: TRBJ2-7; clone_size: many; v_call: TRBV12-3/TRBV12-4; cdr3_aa: CASSIGTSWVEQYF; cdr3_nt: TGTGCCAGCAGTATAGGGACTAGCTGGGTCGAGCAGTACTTC
d_call: .; j_call: TRBJ1-4; clone_size: many; v_call: TRBV30; cdr3_aa: CAWEDGTNEKLFF; cdr3_nt: TGTGCCTGGGAGGACGGAACTAATGAAAAACTGTTTTTT
d_call: .; j_call: TRBJ2-5; clone_size: many; v_call: TRBV11-2; cdr3_aa: CASSPTRWQETQYF; cdr3_nt: TGTGCCAGCAGCCCGACTAGATGGCAAGAGACCCAGTACTTC
d_call: TRBD2; j_call: TRBJ2-7; clone_size: many; v_call: TRBV6-1; cdr3_aa: CASSERPVGGAYF; cdr3_nt: TGTGCCAGCAGTGAAAGGCCTGTCGGGGGGGCGTACTTC
d_call: .; j_call: TRBJ1-5; clone_size: .; v_call: TRBV5-8; cdr3_aa: CASSPRTEAVINQPQHF; cdr3_nt: TGTGCCAGCAGCCCGAGGACAGAAGCGGTGATCAATCAGCCCCAGCATTTT
d_call: .; j_call: TRBJ2-5; clone_size: .; v_call: TRBV28; cdr3_aa: CASREPPQETQYF; cdr3_nt: TGTGCCAGCCGGGAGCCCCCCCAAGAGACCCAGTACTTC
d_call: .; j_call: TRBJ1-1; clone_size: many; v_call: TRBV6-5; cdr3_aa: CASSYPTGMNTEAFF; cdr3_nt: TGTGCCAGCAGTTACCCGACAGGTATGAACACTGAAGCTTTCTTT
d_call: .; j_call: TRBJ2-7; clone_size: .; v_call: TRBV20-1; cdr3_aa: CSAPGQGGPYEQYF; cdr3_nt: TGCAGTGCCCCTGGGCAGGGAGGACCCTACGAGCAGTACTTC
d_call: .; j_call: TRBJ1-1; clone_size: .; v_call: TRBV19; cdr3_aa: CASSISSEAFF; cdr3_nt: TGTGCCAGTAGTATATCTTCTGAAGCTTTCTTT
d_call: .; j_call: TRBJ2-2; clone_size: .; v_call: TRBV11-2; cdr3_aa: CASSLAVRWLTGELFF; cdr3_nt: TGTGCCAGCAGCTTAGCTGTGCGTTGGCTCACCGGGGAGCTGTTTTTT
d_call: TRBD2; j_call: TRBJ2-1; clone_size: .; v_call: TRBV2; cdr3_aa: CASRGRISYNEQFF; cdr3_nt: TGTGCCAGCCGCGGGAGGATCTCCTACAATGAGCAGTTCTTC
d_call: .; j_call: TRBJ1-2; clone_size: few; v_call: TRBV19; cdr3_aa: CASKPGGTDYGYTF; cdr3_nt: TGTGCCAGTAAGCCGGGGGGGACCGACTATGGCTACACCTTC
d_call: .; j_call: TRBJ2-7; clone_size: many; v_call: TRBV18; cdr3_aa: CASSPTAYEQYF; cdr3_nt: TGTGCCAGCAGCCCCACAGCCTACGAGCAGTACTTC
d_call: .; j_call: TRBJ2-7; clone_size: .; v_call: TRBV7-9; cdr3_aa: CASRLDGSPYEQYF; cdr3_nt: TGTGCCAGCAGACTGGACGGCAGCCCCTACGAGCAGTACTTC
d_call: .; j_call: TRBJ1-1; clone_size: few; v_call: TRBV4-3; cdr3_aa: CASSPRSHLNTEAFF; cdr3_nt: TGCGCCAGCAGCCCAAGAAGTCACCTTAACACTGAAGCTTTCTTT
d_call: .; j_call: TRBJ2-7; clone_size: many; v_call: TRBV11-2; cdr3_aa: CASSLFPGGGYEQYF; cdr3_nt: TGTGCCAGCAGCTTATTTCCCGGGGGCGGCTACGAGCAGTACTTC
d_call: .; j_call: TRBJ1-4; clone_size: few; v_call: TRBV20-1; cdr3_aa: CSARSMNEKLFF; cdr3_nt: TGCAGTGCTAGGTCCATGAATGAAAAACTGTTTTTT
d_call: TRBD2; j_call: TRBJ2-7; clone_size: .; v_call: TRBV27; cdr3_aa: CASSLGASGTYEQYF; cdr3_nt: TGTGCCAGCAGCCTGGGGGCTAGCGGGACCTACGAGCAGTACTTC
d_call: .; j_call: TRBJ1-6; clone_size: many; v_call: TRBV5-1; cdr3_aa: CASSLAGSVSYNSPLHF; cdr3_nt: TGCGCCAGCAGCTTGGCGGGGTCTGTCTCCTATAATTCACCCCTCCACTTT
d_call: .; j_call: TRBJ2-1; clone_size: .; v_call: TRBV7-9; cdr3_aa: CASSLRGPLDEQFF; cdr3_nt: TGTGCCAGCAGCTTACGCGGGCCCCTGGATGAGCAGTTCTTC
d_call: .; j_call: TRBJ2-5; clone_size: many; v_call: TRBV29-1; cdr3_aa: CSVARQLQETQYF; cdr3_nt: TGCAGCGTCGCCCGACAGCTACAAGAGACCCAGTACTTC
d_call: .; j_call: TRBJ1-4; clone_size: few; v_call: TRBV3-1; cdr3_aa: CASSQDTATNEKLFF; cdr3_nt: TGTGCCAGCAGCCAAGATACCGCAACTAATGAAAAACTGTTTTTT
d_call: TRBD2; j_call: TRBJ2-2; clone_size: few; v_call: TRBV5-4; cdr3_aa: CASSWRAGGRGSTGELFF; cdr3_nt: TGTGCCAGCAGCTGGAGAGCGGGAGGAAGGGGTAGCACCGGGGAGCTGTTTTTT
d_call: .; j_call: TRBJ2-7; clone_size: few; v_call: TRBV29-1; cdr3_aa: CSVVRGSSYEQYF; cdr3_nt: TGCAGCGTTGTTAGGGGTAGCTCCTACGAGCAGTACTTC
d_call: .; j_call: TRBJ2-5; clone_size: .; v_call: TRBV29-1; cdr3_aa: CSVEPNFQGTQYF; cdr3_nt: TGCAGCGTTGAACCCAACTTTCAGGGGACCCAGTACTTC
d_call: .; j_call: TRBJ1-4; clone_size: many; v_call: TRBV12-3/TRBV12-4; cdr3_aa: CASSWDTEKGKLFF; cdr3_nt: TGTGCCAGCAGTTGGGACACCGAAAAAGGAAAACTGTTTTTT
d_call: .; j_call: TRBJ2-5; clone_size: .; v_call: TRBV6-1; cdr3_aa: CASRRREPAETQYF; cdr3_nt: TGTGCCAGCAGGCGACGGGAGCCCGCAGAGACCCAGTACTTC
d_call: .; j_call: TRBJ2-5; clone_size: many; v_call: TRBV20-1; cdr3_aa: CSATLGPEETQYF; cdr3_nt: TGCAGTGCTACGCTTGGACCAGAAGAGACCCAGTACTTC
d_call: .; j_call: TRBJ1-1; clone_size: many; v_call: TRBV7-2; cdr3_aa: CASSLFGHTEAFF; cdr3_nt: TGTGCCAGCAGCTTGTTCGGGCACACTGAAGCTTTCTTT
d_call: .; j_call: TRBJ2-6; clone_size: many; v_call: TRBV28; cdr3_aa: CASSRSGSGANVLTF; cdr3_nt: TGTGCCAGCAGCCGATCAGGCTCTGGGGCCAACGTCCTGACTTTC
d_call: TRBD2; j_call: TRBJ2-2; clone_size: many; v_call: TRBV28; cdr3_aa: CAGPDREGLIGELFF; cdr3_nt: TGTGCCGGGCCCGACCGGGAGGGCCTTATCGGGGAGCTGTTTTTT
d_call: .; j_call: TRBJ1-1; clone_size: few; v_call: TRBV20-1; cdr3_aa: CSATRTANTEAFF; cdr3_nt: TGCAGTGCTACCCGGACAGCGAACACTGAAGCTTTCTTT
d_call: TRBD1; j_call: TRBJ1-1; clone_size: .; v_call: TRBV20-1; cdr3_aa: CSPRTGEVNTEAFF; cdr3_nt: TGCAGTCCGAGGACAGGGGAAGTGAACACTGAAGCTTTCTTT
d_call: TRBD1; j_call: TRBJ1-5; clone_size: few; v_call: TRBV4-2; cdr3_aa: CASSRGTGGANYFNQPQHF; cdr3_nt: TGTGCCAGCAGCCGCGGGACAGGGGGCGCAAATTATTTCAATCAGCCCCAGCATTTT
d_call: TRBD2; j_call: TRBJ2-3; clone_size: few; v_call: TRBV11-1; cdr3_aa: CASSRSSGSIDTQYF; cdr3_nt: TGTGCCAGCAGCCGATCTAGCGGGAGCATCGATACGCAGTATTTT
d_call: .; j_call: TRBJ1-2; clone_size: many; v_call: TRBV18; cdr3_aa: CASSPDEGYGYTF; cdr3_nt: TGTGCCAGCTCACCAGACGAGGGCTATGGCTACACCTTC
d_call: .; j_call: TRBJ1-1; clone_size: few; v_call: TRBV5-5; cdr3_aa: CASSGTNLNTEAFF; cdr3_nt: TGTGCCAGCAGTGGGACAAACTTGAACACTGAAGCTTTCTTT
d_call: .; j_call: TRBJ1-5; clone_size: many; v_call: TRBV12-3/TRBV12-4; cdr3_aa: CASSSGGPGWEPQHF; cdr3_nt: TGTGCCAGCTCTTCCGGGGGACCTGGCTGGGAGCCCCAGCATTTT
d_call: .; j_call: TRBJ2-2; clone_size: many; v_call: TRBV11-2; cdr3_aa: CASSLSSGGNTGELFF; cdr3_nt: TGTGCCAGCAGCTTGAGTAGCGGCGGGAACACCGGGGAGCTGTTTTTT
d_call: .; j_call: TRBJ2-7; clone_size: .; v_call: TRBV25-1; cdr3_aa: CASRGGLGSYEQYF; cdr3_nt: TGTGCCAGCAGGGGGGGACTGGGGTCCTACGAGCAGTACTTC
d_call: .; j_call: TRBJ1-6; clone_size: many; v_call: TRBV20-1; cdr3_aa: CSAQFRDSPLHF; cdr3_nt: TGCAGTGCTCAGTTTCGTGATTCACCCCTCCACTTT
d_call: .; j_call: TRBJ2-4; clone_size: once; v_call: TRBV9; cdr3_aa: CASSVEGGGTLTDIQYF; cdr3_nt: TGTGCCAGCAGCGTAGAAGGGGGGGGGACCTTGACGGACATTCAGTACTTC
d_call: .; j_call: TRBJ1-4; clone_size: few; v_call: TRBV7-9; cdr3_aa: CASSLVGATNEKLFF; cdr3_nt: TGTGCCAGCAGCTTAGTGGGGGCTACTAATGAAAAACTGTTTTTT
d_call: .; j_call: TRBJ2-5; clone_size: few; v_call: TRBV20-1; cdr3_aa: CSARVQETQYF; cdr3_nt: TGCAGTGCTAGAGTCCAAGAGACCCAGTACTTC
d_call: .; j_call: TRBJ2-3; clone_size: .; v_call: TRBV5-4; cdr3_aa: CASSLRFTDTQYF; cdr3_nt: TGTGCCAGCAGCTTACGGTTCACAGATACGCAGTATTTT
d_call: .; j_call: TRBJ2-7; clone_size: many; v_call: TRBV28; cdr3_aa: CASSLNGRSDEQYF; cdr3_nt: TGTGCCAGCAGTTTAAACGGTAGGAGCGACGAGCAGTACTTC
d_call: TRBD1; j_call: TRBJ2-7; clone_size: many; v_call: TRBV6-5; cdr3_aa: CASSYSGTATYEQYF; cdr3_nt: TGTGCCAGCAGTTACTCTGGGACAGCCACCTACGAGCAGTACTTC
d_call: .; j_call: TRBJ2-1; clone_size: .; v_call: TRBV6-9; cdr3_aa: CASSYWQGGSYNEQFF; cdr3_nt: TGTGCCAGCAGTTACTGGCAGGGGGGGTCCTACAATGAGCAGTTCTTC
d_call: TRBD2; j_call: TRBJ2-7; clone_size: few; v_call: TRBV6-2/TRBV6-3; cdr3_aa: CASSYGASGPFLGNEQYF; cdr3_nt: TGTGCCAGCAGTTACGGTGCTAGCGGACCATTTTTAGGGAACGAGCAGTACTTC
d_call: .; j_call: TRBJ1-6; clone_size: few; v_call: TRBV3-1; cdr3_aa: CASSLGVGMNSPLHF; cdr3_nt: TGTGCCAGCAGCCTTGGGGTGGGGATGAACTCACCCCTCCACTTT